Each of the 14 T cell receptor beta chains below was sequenced from the same sample in a study of OX40 agonist ivuxolimab in advanced cancers. The data were produced by immunoSEQ multiplex PCR, yet TCRdb's version contains in-frame clones alone and is incomplete. Here the sample spans tens of thousands of clones, around 90% being singletons. The material was CD4+ or CD8+ T cells sorted from blood, obtained in a trial of the OX40 agonist ivuxolimab. These receptors originate from an adult with an advanced solid tumor such as melanoma, head and neck, liver or kidney cancer.

This clone was seen once. The chain joins TRBV7-8 to TRBJ1-3; TRBD1 agrees at 9 bases. This CDR3 comprises 16 residues. The V and J ends lost 4 bases and 4 bases, in that order; junction bases with no gene match: 8. The germline V gene encodes CDR1 SGHVS and CDR2 FQNEAQ. CDR3 residues: CASSSHRGLSGNTIYF. The CDR3 DNA reads as TGTGCCAGCAGCTCGCACAGGGGGCTTTCGGGAAACACCATATATTTT.

V usage is TRBV7-2 and J usage is TRBJ1-1; D gene ambiguous. Between the trimmed V and J ends, which lost 2 bases and 2 bases, there was a span of 12 bases. The CDR3 loop spans 15 amino acids. CDR1 and CDR2 (germline): SGHTA, FQGNSA. CDR3 DNA sequence: TGTGCCAGCAGCTTAAGTCGGGATATCAACACTGAAGCTTTCTTT. This translates into CASSLSRDINTEAFF.

The genes are TRBV2 and TRBJ2-7, with 8 positions matching TRBD2. The CDR3 covers 17 residues. The V gene end was trimmed by 1 base and the J gene end by 0 bases; junction bases not matched to a gene: 8. Germline CDR1 is SNHLY and CDR2 is FYNNEI. The CDR3 nucleotides read TGTGCCAGCAGTGAAGGGATGAGACTAGCGACCTCCTACGAGCAGTACTTC. It translates to CASSEGMRLATSYEQYF.

The chain links TRBV2 to TRBJ2-1; D is unclear. This CDR3 spans 14 amino acids. CDR1 and CDR2 from the germline V gene are SNHLY and FYNNEI. V lost 6 bases, J lost 6 bases, and 15 bases lay in between. CDR3 sequence (DNA): TGTGCCAGCAGGCTCGGACGGAACACCAATGAGCAGTTCTTC. Translating it yields CASRLGRNTNEQFF.

The V and J genes are TRBV5-1 and TRBJ2-5; TRBD2 matches at 8 bases. The junction had 7 bases not matched to a gene; V was cut back by 1 base and J by 5 bases. Germline CDR1 SGHRS, CDR2 YFSETQ. This CDR3 has 15 amino acids. DNA for the CDR3: TGCGCCAGCAGCTTGACGGCGGGAGGAGGGGAGACCCAGTACTTC. Its protein product is CASSLTAGGGETQYF.

The chain couples TRBV5-1 to TRBJ2-3, with D possibly matching TRBD1 (6 bases). The CDR3 covers 15 residues. The V gene's germline CDR1 is SGHRS and CDR2 YFSETQ. The germline V and J ends were trimmed by 6 bases and 3 bases, with 17 bases remaining between them. The CDR3 coding sequence is TGCGCCAGCACCCTTACAGGGTATTGGACAGATACGCAGTATTTT. The encoded protein is CASTLTGYWTDTQYF.

The chain recombines TRBV5-5 with TRBJ2-7; 8 nucleotides line up with TRBD1. Germline loops: CDR1 SGHKS, CDR2 YYEKEE (reference sequence). J was trimmed by 1 base and V by 2 bases; bases with no gene match: 2. This CDR3 has 14 residues. CDR3 in DNA: TGTGCCAGCAGCTTTGGACAGGGATCCTACGAGCAGTACTTC. This sequence encodes CASSFGQGSYEQYF.

This chain links TRBV5-1 with TRBJ2-5; a weak D match, TRBD2 (5 bases). Per germline, CDR1 SGHRS and CDR2 YFSETQ. The CDR3 covers 14 residues. V lost 4 bases to trimming and J lost 5 bases, with 15 bases between them. The CDR3 sequence: CASSPVAKRETQYF. As DNA, the CDR3 is TGCGCCAGCAGCCCGGTGGCTAAGCGGGAGACCCAGTACTTC.

This chain uses TRBV19 with TRBJ1-5; unclear D gene. Germline V gene data show CDR1 as LNHDA and CDR2 as SQIVND (reference sequence). The V and J ends lost 8 bases and 3 bases respectively, with 17 bases between them. CDR3 length equals 15 residues. In DNA form, the CDR3 reads TGTGCCAGTTCCGTACAGCTAAGTAACAATCAGCCCCAGCATTTT. Translating gives CASSVQLSNNQPQHF.

The chain joins TRBV27 to TRBJ2-1, with 9 bases fitting TRBD2. The CDR3 extends over 19 amino acids. After removal of 6 bases from V and 7 bases from J, the junction contained 22 bases not matched to a gene. Germline V gene sequence: CDR1 MNHEY, CDR2 SMNVEV (reference sequence). CDR3 sequence reads: CASRLRVTGASGKLNEQFF. CDR3 nucleotides: TGTGCCAGCAGGTTAAGGGTAACAGGCGCTAGCGGGAAGTTAAATGAGCAGTTCTTC.

The rearrangement uses TRBV28 and TRBJ1-2; D gene ambiguous. CDR1 is MDHEN, CDR2 SYDVKM, per germline. The CDR3 covers 11 residues. Trimming removed 10 bases from V and 6 bases from J, with 12 bases in between. CDR3 amino acids: CATSVAHGYTF. CDR3 in DNA: TGTGCCACCAGCGTAGCCCATGGCTACACCTTC.

This clone came up a few times. J is TRBJ2-1 and V is TRBV4-3; D perhaps matches TRBD1 (6 bases). Trimming cost V 2 bases and J 6 bases, with 8 bases left between them. The V gene's germline CDR1 is LGHNA and CDR2 YSLEER. The CDR3 loop spans 13 amino acids. In DNA form, the CDR3 reads TGCGCCAGCAGCCAAAACAGGGCCAATGAGCAGTTCTTC. Protein sequence: CASSQNRANEQFF.

This clone was found once. The chain uses TRBV7-6 and TRBJ2-3; D gene unclear. The CDR3 sequence is 15 residues long. V lost 5 bases, J lost 3 bases, and 15 bases lay in between. Germline assignment: CDR1 SGHVS and CDR2 FNYEAQ. The CDR3 DNA sequence: TGTGCCAGCAGCCCCCGAATTTCCGGGACAGATACGCAGTATTTT. It is translated as CASSPRISGTDTQYF.

Comment on this clone: Additional DNA sequences in this sample encode the identical CDR3. The chain joins TRBV6-5 to TRBJ1-1, with D perhaps matching TRBD1 (5 bases). CDR3 length: 13 amino acids. Germline-derived CDR1 and CDR2 are MNHEY and SVGAGI. V lost 6 bases and J 1 base, leaving 9 bases between the germline ends. The CDR3 loop is CASSREENTEAFF. DNA for the CDR3: TGTGCCAGCAGCAGGGAGGAGAACACTGAAGCTTTCTTT.